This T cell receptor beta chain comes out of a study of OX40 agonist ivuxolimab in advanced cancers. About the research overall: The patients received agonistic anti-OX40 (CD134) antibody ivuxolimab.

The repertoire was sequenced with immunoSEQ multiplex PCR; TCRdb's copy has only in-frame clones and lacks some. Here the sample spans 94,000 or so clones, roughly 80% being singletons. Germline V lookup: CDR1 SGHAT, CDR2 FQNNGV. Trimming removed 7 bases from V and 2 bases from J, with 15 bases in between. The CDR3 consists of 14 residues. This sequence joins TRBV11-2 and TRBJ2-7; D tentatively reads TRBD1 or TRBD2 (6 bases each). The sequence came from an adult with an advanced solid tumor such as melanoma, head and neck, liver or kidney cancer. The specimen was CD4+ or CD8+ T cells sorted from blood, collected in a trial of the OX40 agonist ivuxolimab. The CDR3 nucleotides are TGTGCCAGCACCCTAGGGGGGACCCCCTACGAGCAGTACTTC. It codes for CASTLGGTPYEQYF.